This TCR beta chain was found in a study of T-cell reconstitution after alpha-beta-depleted transplantation in children. The germline V gene has CDR1 SGHTA and CDR2 FQGNSA. There are 16 residues in the CDR3. V lost 5 bases and J lost 8; bases outside the gene matches: 12. Unique molecular identifiers were incorporated during preparation of the TCRbeta library. MiXCR, applied by TCRdb to the PCR reads, yields one record per CDR3 protein. The table lists about 610,000 distinct CDR3 sequences, 10% to 13% of them singletons, with less than 5% in the top ten. The rearrangement uses TRBV7-2 and TRBJ2-1; 10 nucleotides match TRBD2. The sample consisted of PBMCs from the stem cell graft donor, taken from the stem cell graft. The source of this sequence is a human donor who donated a stem cell graft to a child with acute myeloid leukemia. Here the CDR3 DNA reads TGTGCCAGCAGCCCCCCCTCTAGCGGGAGATGGTATGAGCAGTTCTTC. Translation gives CASSPPSSGRWYEQFF.